The source of this T cell receptor beta chain is a study of T cells in Graves' hyperthyroidism and ophthalmopathy. Study information: Peripheral blood sampling occurred at initial diagnosis, before any treatment.

Regarding this clonotype: The target antigen is unknown.

Study-level findings and limits: Median prediction lead before ophthalmopathy onset was about 6.3 months with the model. Ophthalmopathy was told apart from stable hyperthyroidism by a 13 V-J model.

TCR beta CDR3 region amplification was performed from RNA transcripts. Initially, a first-round RT-PCR of the TCR CDR3 employed the HTBI primer set. TCRdb re-derived calls from the multiplex PCR reads in MiXCR, one entry per CDR3 protein. Altogether fewer than 550,000 distinct CDR3 sequences are present, roughly 25% being singletons, with the ten largest covering around 11%. Reasons for excluding patients were uncontrolled infection, other autoimmune disease, pregnancy or lactation. The source is a woman in her twenties or thirties with Graves' ophthalmopathy. Sequenced input: blood.

The CDR3 DNA reads as TGTGCCAGCAGCAACGCGGGGATCGTAAACCAGCCCCAGCATTTT. It translates to CASSNAGIVNQPQHF. This sequence joins TRBV12-3 or TRBV12-4 and TRBJ1-5; D is unclear. V lost 6 bases, J lost 7 bases, and 19 bases lay in between. The CDR3 covers 15 residues.